Presented here are 29 T cell receptor beta chains from one specimen sequenced in a study of beta chain features in type 1 diabetes. Study-level points and caveats: In all four CD4+ subsets, TCRB CDR3 length was significantly, moderately reduced in type 1 diabetes.

These receptors are not linked to any known antigen. What was sequenced were expressed TCRB transcripts, since all of the isolated RNA had been reverse transcribed. The data were produced by immunoSEQ multiplex PCR, yet TCRdb's version contains in-frame clones alone and is incomplete. Of around 250,000 clones in the sample, approximately 15% were seen once. Sequences were obtained from naive CD4+ T cells from blood. The receptors were sampled from a man aged 25 to 40 with type 1 diabetes.

This clone has just a few counts. The chain uses TRBV4-1 and TRBJ2-5; 9 bases match TRBD1. This CDR3 contains 18 residues. With 2 bases clipped from V and 0 bases from J, the junction kept 10 bases outside the gene matches. The V gene's germline CDR1 is MGHRA and CDR2 YSYEKL. CDR3 in DNA: TGCGCCAGCAGCCAACCGTCGCCGGGACAGGGATACCAAGAGACCCAGTACTTC. Translated: CASSQPSPGQGYQETQYF.

The chain joins TRBV29-1 to TRBJ1-1; D is ambiguous. Between the trimmed V and J ends, which lost 3 bases and 1 base, there was a span of 6 bases. In germline, CDR1 is SQVTM, CDR2 ANQGSEA. There are 12 residues in the CDR3. The CDR3 DNA reads as TGCAGCGTTGAGTCTAAGAACACTGAAGCTTTCTTT. The encoded protein is CSVESKNTEAFF. The full variable domain, its missing parts supplied by reference TRBV29-1 and TRBJ1-1, is SAVISQKPSRDICQRGTSLTIQCQVDSQVTMMFWYRQQPGQSLTLIATANQGSEATYESGFVIDKFPISRPNLTFSTLTVSNMSPEDSSIYLCSVESKNTEAFFGQGTRLTVV.

This clone was observed a handful of times. The chain links TRBV12-5 to TRBJ2-6, with a weak D call TRBD1 (5 bases). The CDR3 totals 17 residues. The V gene's germline CDR1 is LGHNT and CDR2 FRNRAP. V was shortened by 6 bases and J by 0 bases, with 15 bases between the two germline ends. CDR3 sequence (DNA): TGTGCTAGTGGGCGCTCCCCAGGGCTCTCTGGGGCCAACGTCCTGACTTTC. Its translation: CASGRSPGLSGANVLTF.

This clone was counted a few times. The chain carries TRBV7-2 and TRBJ2-1; a possible D gene is TRBD1 (6 bases). This CDR3 contains 15 residues. The V end was cut by 6 bases, the J end by 4 bases, with 16 bases between. Per the germline V gene, CDR1 is SGHTA and CDR2 is FQGNSA. The CDR3 sequence is CASRRQVLDYNEQFF. For the CDR3, the DNA is TGTGCCAGCAGACGACAGGTCCTAGATTACAATGAGCAGTTCTTC.

This clone turned up a few times. This chain joins TRBV5-1 and TRBJ2-3; perhaps TRBD1 as D (6 bases). V lost 1 base, J lost 5 bases, and 17 bases lay in between. CDR3 length: 16 amino acids. Germline loops: CDR1 SGHRS, CDR2 YFSETQ. DNA of the CDR3: TGCGCCAGCAGCTTGCGGGCTGGGGGCATTGGAGATACGCAGTATTTT. Protein sequence: CASSLRAGGIGDTQYF.

The chain uses TRBV9 and TRBJ2-7; the match to TRBD1 covers 10 bases. The CDR3 spans 13 residues. Germline CDR1 is SGDLS and CDR2 is YYNGEE. With V trimmed by 3 bases and J by 7 bases, 4 bases remained unmatched. As DNA, the CDR3 is TGTGCCAGCAGCGCCGGGACAGGGGTGGAGCAGTACTTC. Amino acids: CASSAGTGVEQYF.

This chain joins TRBV7-9 and TRBJ1-2, with D maybe TRBD1 (6 bases). Trimming removed 0 bases from V and 5 bases from J, with 16 bases in between. Germline V gene lookup returns CDR1 SEHNR and CDR2 FQNEAQ (reference sequence). CDR3 length: 16 residues. The CDR3 loop reads CASSLASGQGVYGYTF. The CDR3 DNA is TGTGCCAGCAGCTTAGCTTCGGGACAAGGAGTTTATGGCTACACCTTC.

This chain links TRBV7-9 with TRBJ2-7; 7 bases are shared with TRBD1. V shed 5 bases, J shed 1 base, and the junction held 2 bases outside the gene matches. CDR3 length equals 13 residues. Germline V lookup: CDR1 SEHNR, CDR2 FQNEAQ (reference sequence). The CDR3 bases are TGTGCCAGCAGCCCCAGGGGGTCCTACGAGCAGTACTTC. Translated, it gives CASSPRGSYEQYF.

The J gene is TRBJ1-1, the V gene TRBV5-4; 8 bases match TRBD1. The CDR3 is 15 residues long. Per germline, CDR1 SGHNT and CDR2 YYREEE (reference sequence). The V gene end was trimmed by 4 bases and the J gene end by 1 base; junction bases not matched to a gene: 6. The CDR3 DNA follows: TGTGCCAGCAGCCTCGGACAGGGATCGAACACTGAAGCTTTCTTT. Its translation is CASSLGQGSNTEAFF.

The chain combines TRBV7-2 with TRBJ1-2; D is ambiguous. Germline values: CDR1 SGHTA, CDR2 FQGNSA. The CDR3 runs to 12 residues. Trimming removed 5 bases from V and 8 bases from J, with 12 bases in between. This chain's CDR3 is CASSNAGVGYTF. The DNA for the CDR3 is TGTGCCAGCAGCAACGCCGGGGTAGGCTACACCTTC.

A few counts support this clone. This chain connects TRBV11-3 to TRBJ2-1, with D tentatively TRBD2 (5 bases). CDR1 and CDR2 from the germline V gene are SGHNT and YENEEA. The CDR3 is 15 residues long. Trimming removed 3 bases at V and 2 bases at J, with 11 bases between. The CDR3 here is CASSFSEGTYNEQFF. DNA for the CDR3: TGTGCCAGCAGCTTTAGCGAAGGGACCTACAATGAGCAGTTCTTC. The full variable domain, its missing parts supplied by reference TRBV11-3 and TRBJ2-1, is EAGVVQSPRYKIIEKKQPVAFWCNPISGHNTLYWYLQNLGQGPELLIRYENEEAVDDSQLPKDRFSAERLKGVDSTLKIQPAELGDSAVYLCASSFSEGTYNEQFFGPGTRLTVL.

CDR3 protein: CASSPILDNQYF. CDR3 in DNA: TGTGCCAGCAGTCCTATCCTCGACAACCAGTACTTC. The V gene is TRBV6-6, the J gene TRBJ2-7; the D is unclear. CDR1 and CDR2 from the germline V gene are MNHNY and SVGAGI (reference sequence). V dropped 5 bases and J dropped 10 bases, with 15 bases sitting between them. This CDR3 region has 12 residues.

Only a few counts were recorded for this clone. This chain uses TRBV7-6 with TRBJ2-6; 11 nucleotides align to TRBD1. The CDR3 has 15 amino acids. Germline CDR1 is SGHVS and CDR2 is FNYEAQ. V gave up 7 bases and J gave up 7 bases; unmatched junction bases: 6. CDR3 in DNA: TGTGCCAGCACCTCCGGGACAGGGGGTGCCAACGTCCTGACTTTC. It translates to CASTSGTGGANVLTF.

The chain joins TRBV11-2 to TRBJ2-3; the D gene is possibly TRBD1 (6 bases). This CDR3 region has 15 residues. V lost 6 bases and J 6 bases, leaving 19 bases between the germline ends. From germline, CDR1 is SGHAT and CDR2 FQNNGV. The CDR3 DNA follows: TGTGCCAGCAGACCTACCGGGACACCATTGGATACGCAGTATTTT. Translating gives CASRPTGTPLDTQYF. Supplemented by reference TRBV11-2 and TRBJ2-3, the full variable domain reads EAGVAQSPRYKIIEKRQSVAFWCNPISGHATLYWYQQILGQGPKLLIQFQNNGVVDDSQLPKDRFSAERLKGVDSTLKIQPAKLEDSAVYLCASRPTGTPLDTQYFGPGTRLTVL.

This clone was recorded a few times. The chain links TRBV6-1 to TRBJ1-2, with D hard to call. Germline V lookup: CDR1 MNHNS, CDR2 SASEGT. The ends were cut back, 1 base at V and 5 bases at J, with 5 bases in the middle. This CDR3 has 12 residues. The CDR3 region is CASSEDRYGYTF. The CDR3, as DNA: TGTGCCAGCAGTGAAGACCGGTATGGCTACACCTTC.

V usage is TRBV5-1 and J usage is TRBJ1-1; D perhaps matches TRBD1 (6 bases). Germline V gene data show CDR1 as SGHRS and CDR2 as YFSETQ. The CDR3 is made up of 14 amino acids. V lost 3 bases to trimming and J lost 5 bases, with 14 bases between them. CDR3 residues: CASSSGGGRTEAFF. CDR3 bases: TGCGCCAGCAGCTCTGGGGGGGGCAGGACTGAAGCTTTCTTT.

J is TRBJ2-1 and V is TRBV4-1, with a possible D match to TRBD1 (6 bases). This CDR3 contains 13 residues. Trimming stripped 4 bases from V and 12 bases from J, with 16 bases between. Germline V gene data show CDR1 as MGHRA and CDR2 as YSYEKL. CDR3 in amino acids: CASSRWDIPWQFF. The CDR3 DNA is TGCGCCAGCAGCCGATGGGACATCCCTTGGCAGTTCTTC.

This clone came up a few times. The rearrangement links TRBV27 to TRBJ1-3; D is unresolved. The CDR3 length is 14 residues. V was pared by 5 bases and J by 3 bases, with 11 bases between. The germline V gene has CDR1 MNHEY and CDR2 SMNVEV (reference sequence). CDR3 loop: CASSLTRDGNTIYF. In nucleotides, the CDR3 is TGTGCCAGCAGTCTTACGAGGGATGGAAACACCATATATTTT.

This clone was counted only a few times. V usage is TRBV7-2 and J usage is TRBJ2-5, with D possibly TRBD2 on 6 matching bases. Trimming removed 4 bases at V and 2 bases at J, with 11 bases between. Germline CDR1 SGHTA, CDR2 FQGNSA. This CDR3 is 14 amino acids long. The chain's CDR3 is CASSSGGLQETQYF. The CDR3 DNA is TGTGCCAGCAGCTCCGGCGGACTACAAGAGACCCAGTACTTC.

This clone was seen a handful of times. This chain links TRBV10-2 with TRBJ2-7; TRBD2 matches 8 bases. Per germline, CDR1 WSHSY and CDR2 SAAADI. The CDR3 has 17 amino acids. The V segment lost 3 bases and the J segment 0 bases; nucleotides outside the gene matches: 10. The CDR3: CASSDRGGGRSSYEQYF. The CDR3 coding sequence is TGCGCCAGCAGTGACCGCGGCGGCGGGAGGTCCTCCTACGAGCAGTACTTC.

In this sample, this clone turned up a few times. V is TRBV25-1 and J is TRBJ1-6; a weak D match, TRBD1 (6 bases). Trimming removed 4 bases from V and 5 bases from J, with 12 bases in between. CDR1 is MGHDK, CDR2 SYGVNS, per germline. This CDR3 contains 15 residues. The CDR3 sequence: CASSVAGTNNSPLHF. CDR3 nucleotides: TGTGCCAGCAGTGTAGCCGGGACAAATAATTCACCCCTCCACTTT.

This clone occurred a few times. This sequence joins TRBV29-1 and TRBJ1-2, with D perhaps TRBD1 (5 bases). Trimming cost V 3 bases and J 8 bases, with 16 bases left between them. The CDR3 sequence is 13 residues long. The germline CDR1 and CDR2 sequences are SQVTM and ANQGSEA. This CDR3 is CSVEPDSGRGYTF. In DNA, the CDR3 is TGCAGCGTTGAGCCTGACAGCGGGAGGGGCTACACCTTC.

V is TRBV9 and J is TRBJ2-5, with D uncertain. The CDR3 runs 14 residues. The germline gives CDR1 SGDLS, CDR2 YYNGEE. Trimming took 3 bases from V and 7 from J, leaving 16 bases between them. The CDR3, as DNA: TGTGCCAGCAGCGCTCTGGGCCAAGATGGGACCCAGTACTTC. Its translation: CASSALGQDGTQYF.

Only a few counts were recorded for this clone. The chain recombines TRBV6-6 with TRBJ2-3; 8 bases map to TRBD2. The CDR3 spans 15 residues. Trimming removed 6 bases from V and 3 bases from J; junction bases left unmatched: 8. Germline CDR1 reads MNHNY; CDR2 reads SVGAGI (reference sequence). The CDR3 bases are TGTGCCAGCAGCCCGGGAGGGGTAGGGACAGATACGCAGTATTTT. This encodes CASSPGGVGTDTQYF.

This sequence joins TRBV6-5 and TRBJ1-2; 8 nucleotides line up with TRBD1. The CDR3 covers 14 residues. With 6 bases clipped from V and 3 bases from J, the junction kept 6 bases outside the gene matches. The germline CDR1 and CDR2 sequences are MNHEY and SVGAGI. The CDR3 sequence: CASRSTGGDYGYTF. The CDR3 nucleotides are TGTGCCAGCAGATCAACAGGGGGGGACTATGGCTACACCTTC.

Comments on this clone: Other DNA sequences of this sample code for an identical CDR3. This chain uses TRBV9 with TRBJ2-3; 9 bases are a match to TRBD1. From germline, CDR1 is SGDLS and CDR2 YYNGEE. CDR3 length: 14 amino acids. V was pared by 3 bases and J by 4 bases, with 3 bases of the junction left unmatched. CDR3 amino acids: CASSGGQGPDTQYF. The CDR3 DNA reads TGTGCCAGCAGCGGGGGACAGGGTCCAGATACGCAGTATTTT.

This clone was recorded a few times. This chain uses TRBV5-1 with TRBJ1-2, with 7 bases matching TRBD1. V shed 4 bases and J 7 bases; nucleotides not matched to a gene: 10. The CDR3 is 14 amino acids. The germline V gene encodes CDR1 SGHRS and CDR2 YFSETQ. The CDR3 region is CASSPAGQVAGYTF. The CDR3 DNA is TGCGCCAGCAGCCCTGCAGGACAGGTTGCTGGCTACACCTTC. The entire variable domain, with the rest obtained from reference TRBV5-1 and TRBJ1-2, is as follows: KAGVTQTPRYLIKTRGQQVTLSCSPISGHRSVSWYQQTPGQGLQFLFEYFSETQRNKGNFPGRFSGRQFSNSRSEMNVSTLELGDSALYLCASSPAGQVAGYTFGSGTRLTVV.

The sample holds a few counts of this clone. The gene calls are TRBV29-1 and TRBJ2-7; possible D gene TRBD1, 6 bases. Germline values: CDR1 SQVTM, CDR2 ANQGSEA. This CDR3 is built from 15 residues. With 4 bases removed from V and 0 bases from J, the gap between germline ends came to 16 bases. Written as DNA, the CDR3 is TGCAGCGTTGGGGTTGGACAGTTAAGCTCCTACGAGCAGTACTTC. Amino acids: CSVGVGQLSSYEQYF.

This clone showed up just a few times. The gene calls are TRBV30 and TRBJ1-3; possible D gene TRBD1, 6 bases. V was pared by 0 bases and J by 0 bases, with 9 bases between. Germline V gene lookup returns CDR1 GTSNPN and CDR2 SVGIG (reference sequence). The CDR3 sequence is 15 residues long. The DNA for the CDR3 is TGTGCCTGGAGTGTTCAGGGGTCCTCTGGAAACACCATATATTTT. Translation gives CAWSVQGSSGNTIYF.